This TCR beta chain was captured in a study of cytomegalovirus exposure and HLA in healthy donors. Points from the study as a whole: When a later analysis was performed, an Asian-associated ancestry cluster reportedly had fewer N-insertions than the roughly 630-donor mean. What TCR beta sequences reportedly achieved was accurate prediction of HLA-A and HLA-B alleles in most subjects.

The PCR used 60 Vbeta and 13 Jbeta primers. The table came from immunoSEQ multiplex PCR; TCRdb's copy has only in-frame clones and leaves some out. This table holds about 100,000 clones, approximately 76% found once. Concerning this clone itself: The antigen remains undetermined.

Germline trimming cut 7 bases from V and 3 bases from J; bases unmatched to any gene: 7. The V gene's germline CDR1 is SEHNR and CDR2 FQNEAQ (reference sequence). CDR3 length: 14 amino acids. Sequenced sample: PBMCs. The chain couples TRBV7-9 to TRBJ1-1; TRBD1 matches 8 bases. The TCR was taken from a woman aged 60-75 years in good health and CMV-seropositive. The CDR3 sequence: CASTSTGQDTEAFF. The CDR3 nucleotides read TGTGCCAGCACCTCTACGGGACAGGACACTGAAGCTTTCTTT.